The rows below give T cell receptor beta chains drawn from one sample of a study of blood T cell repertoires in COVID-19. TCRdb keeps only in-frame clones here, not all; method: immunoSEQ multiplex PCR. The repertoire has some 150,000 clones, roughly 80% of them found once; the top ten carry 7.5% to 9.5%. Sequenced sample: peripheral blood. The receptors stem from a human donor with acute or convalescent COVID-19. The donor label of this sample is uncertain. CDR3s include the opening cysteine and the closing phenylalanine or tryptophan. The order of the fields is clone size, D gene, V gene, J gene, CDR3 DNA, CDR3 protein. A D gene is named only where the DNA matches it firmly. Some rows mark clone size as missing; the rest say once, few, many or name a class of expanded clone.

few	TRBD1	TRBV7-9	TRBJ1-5	TGTGCCAGCAGCCCGTTTACAGGGGCCAATCAGCCCCAGCATTTT	CASSPFTGANQPQHF
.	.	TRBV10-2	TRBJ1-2	TGCGCCAGCAGTGACGGGAGGCCTGGCTACACCTTC	CASSDGRPGYTF
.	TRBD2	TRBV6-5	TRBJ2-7	TGTGCCAGTAGTTACGGACTAGCGGGGCCCTACGAGCAGTACTTC	CASSYGLAGPYEQYF
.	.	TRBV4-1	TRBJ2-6	TGCGCCAGCAGCCGTGGACAGGCCAACGTCCTGACTTTC	CASSRGQANVLTF
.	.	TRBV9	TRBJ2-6	TGTGCCAGCAGCCCAGGAGGGGCCAACGTCCTGACTTTC	CASSPGGANVLTF
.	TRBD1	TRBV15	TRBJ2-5	TGTGCCACCAGCAGACCTACAGGGGGCGGTAAGACCCAGTACTTC	CATSRPTGGGKTQYF
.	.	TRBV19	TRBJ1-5	TGTGCCAGTAGTCCGGGAGGACCCAGCAATCAGCCCCAGCATTTT	CASSPGGPSNQPQHF
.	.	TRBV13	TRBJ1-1	TGTGCCAGCAGCTTCAGAGGGAGTAGGGCTTTCTTT	CASSFRGSRAFF
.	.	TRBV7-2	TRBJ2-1	TGTGCCAGCAGCTCCTCCTCCAGCTCCTACAATGAGCAGTTCTTC	CASSSSSSSYNEQFF
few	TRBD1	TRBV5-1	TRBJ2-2	TGCGCCAGTTCCGGGACAGGGGGCGCAAACACCGGGGAGCTGTTTTTT	CASSGTGGANTGELFF
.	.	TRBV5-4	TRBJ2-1	TGTGCCAGCAGCTTAAGGGGAACGTACAATGAGCAGTTCTTC	CASSLRGTYNEQFF
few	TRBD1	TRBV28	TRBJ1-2	TGTGCCAGCAGTCCAGCAGGGGGATTTAACTATGGCTACACCTTC	CASSPAGGFNYGYTF
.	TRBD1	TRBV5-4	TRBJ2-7	TGTGCCAGCAGCCCGGGACAGGGTGGGTACGAGCAGTACTTC	CASSPGQGGYEQYF
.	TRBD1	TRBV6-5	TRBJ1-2	TGTGCCAGCAGTTACTCGACAGGGTTTTGGTATGGCTACACCTTC	CASSYSTGFWYGYTF
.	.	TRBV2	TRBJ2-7	TGTGCCAGCGGGTTACAGGACTCCTACGAGCAGTACTTC	CASGLQDSYEQYF
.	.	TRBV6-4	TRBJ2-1	TGTGCCAGCGGGAGGAACTCCTACAATGAGCAGTTCTTC	CASGRNSYNEQFF
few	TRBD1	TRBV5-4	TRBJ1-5	TGTGCCAGCAGCGCGGGACAGGGGTTCGGTCAGCCCCAGCATTTT	CASSAGQGFGQPQHF
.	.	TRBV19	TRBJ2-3	TGTGCCAGTAGAGGTTCAGGGTCGGGTACAGATACGCAGTATTTT	CASRGSGSGTDTQYF
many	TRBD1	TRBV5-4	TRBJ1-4	TGTGCCAGCAGCAGGGACAGCTATGAAAAACTGTTTTTT	CASSRDSYEKLFF
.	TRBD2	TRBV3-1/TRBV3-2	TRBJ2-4	TGTGCCAGCAGCCTAAATCAGAGGACTAGCGGAGACATTCAGTACTTC	CASSLNQRTSGDIQYF
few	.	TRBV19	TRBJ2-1	TGTGCCAGTAGTTTAATAGGGGTTAACAATGAGCAGTTCTTC	CASSLIGVNNEQFF
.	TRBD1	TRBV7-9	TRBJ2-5	TGTGCCAGCAGAGATCTAGGACAGGGGAGGGAGACCCAGTACTTC	CASRDLGQGRETQYF
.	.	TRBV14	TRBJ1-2	TGTGCCAGCAGCCAGCTGGTAACAGACTATGGCTACACCTTC	CASSQLVTDYGYTF
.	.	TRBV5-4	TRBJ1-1	TGTGCCAGCAGCTTATTCAGGGATACTGAAGCTTTCTTT	CASSLFRDTEAFF
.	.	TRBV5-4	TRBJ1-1	TGTGCCAGCAGCGACGCAGGTAACACTGAAGCTTTCTTT	CASSDAGNTEAFF
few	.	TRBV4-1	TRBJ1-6	TGCGCCAGCAGCCAGGGACATACATCGGGGAATTCACCCCTCCACTTT	CASSQGHTSGNSPLHF
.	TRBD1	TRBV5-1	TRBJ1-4	TGCGCCAGCAGCACGGGGACCCCAGGGGGGGAAAAACTGTTTTTT	CASSTGTPGGEKLFF
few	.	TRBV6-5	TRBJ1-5	TGTGCCAGCAGTTATTCAGCGAGCGATCAGCCCCAGCATTTT	CASSYSASDQPQHF
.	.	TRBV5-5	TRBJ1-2	TGTGCCAGCAGCGGGACAAGTGGCTACACCTTC	CASSGTSGYTF
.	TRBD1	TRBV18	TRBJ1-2	TGTGCCAGTCGACAGGGGAGGACGGACTATGGCTACACCTTC	CASRQGRTDYGYTF
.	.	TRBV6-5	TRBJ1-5	TGTGCCAGCAGTACCAGGAGGAACAATCAGCCCCAGCATTTT	CASSTRRNNQPQHF
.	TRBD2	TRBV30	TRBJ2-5	TGTGCCTGGAGTGTAGGCCTAGCGGGGGATATGGAGACCCAGTACTTC	CAWSVGLAGDMETQYF
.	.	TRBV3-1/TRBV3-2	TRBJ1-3	TGTGCCAGCAGCCAGGACAGTGACTCTGGAAACACCATATATTTT	CASSQDSDSGNTIYF
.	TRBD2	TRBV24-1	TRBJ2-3	TGTGCCACCAGTGATTTGAGGACAGGCCCCTTTGCGGGGGGGCCAGGAGATACGCAGTATTTT	CATSDLRTGPFAGGPGDTQYF
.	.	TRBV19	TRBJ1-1	TGTGCCAGTACCCCCGGGACACAGCTGAACACTGAAGCTTTCTTT	CASTPGTQLNTEAFF
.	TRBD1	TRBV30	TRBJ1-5	TGTGCCTGGAGCCCCCGGGGGACAGCAAATCAGCCCCAGCATTTT	CAWSPRGTANQPQHF
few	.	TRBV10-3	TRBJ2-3	TGTGCCATCACAACTTCTAGCATATCCAGCACAGATACGCAGTATTTT	CAITTSSISSTDTQYF
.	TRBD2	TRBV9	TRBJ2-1	TGTGCCAGCAGCCCTTCTAGCGGGATCTCCTACAATGAGCAGTTCTTC	CASSPSSGISYNEQFF
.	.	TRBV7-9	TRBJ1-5	TGTGCCAGCAGCGCTACAGGGTCCGGGCAGCCCCAGCATTTT	CASSATGSGQPQHF
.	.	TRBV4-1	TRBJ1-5	TGCGCCAGCAGCCAAGTATACATGAGGGAGGGCAATCAGCCCCAGCATTTT	CASSQVYMREGNQPQHF
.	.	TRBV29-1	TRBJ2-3	TGCAGCGTTGTTGTCCCATTAGGGGGAAAGAGGACAGATACGCAGTATTTT	CSVVVPLGGKRTDTQYF
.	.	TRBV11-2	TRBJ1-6	TGTGCCAGCAGCTTAGAACGAGCAGGGGCTAATTCACCCCTCCACTTT	CASSLERAGANSPLHF
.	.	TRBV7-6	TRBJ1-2	TGTGCCAGCAGCCCTCATGGGGGGGACTATGGCTACACCTTC	CASSPHGGDYGYTF
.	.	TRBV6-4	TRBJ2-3	TGTGCCAGCACCACCACCCGGACAGCCAGGACAGATACGCAGTATTTT	CASTTTRTARTDTQYF
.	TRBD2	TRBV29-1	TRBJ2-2	TGCAGCGTTGGGGGACTAGCGGGGGATCACACCGGGGAGCTGTTTTTT	CSVGGLAGDHTGELFF
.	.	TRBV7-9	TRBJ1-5	TGTGCCAGCAGCTTAAACGAGGGTCAGCCCCAGCATTTT	CASSLNEGQPQHF
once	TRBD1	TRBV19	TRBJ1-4	TGTGCCAGTAGTATGGCGCGGACAGGGACCGTAACTAATGAAAAACTGTTTTTT	CASSMARTGTVTNEKLFF
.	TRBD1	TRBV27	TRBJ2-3	TGTGCCAGCAGTTTATATCCCGGGACAGCTAGCACAGATACGCAGTATTTT	CASSLYPGTASTDTQYF
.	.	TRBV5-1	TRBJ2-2	TGCGCCAGCAGCTTTGGGAGAGGCCAAACCGGGGAGCTGTTTTTT	CASSFGRGQTGELFF
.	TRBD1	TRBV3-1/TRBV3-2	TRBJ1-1	TGTGCCAGCAGCCAAGACGGGACAGACTGGGCTTTCTTT	CASSQDGTDWAFF
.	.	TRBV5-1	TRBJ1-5	TGCGCCAGCAGCCCCACAGGGAGTCAGCCCCAGCATTTT	CASSPTGSQPQHF
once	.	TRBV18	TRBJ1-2	TGTGCCAGCTCACCAGAGGATAACTATGGCTACACCTTC	CASSPEDNYGYTF
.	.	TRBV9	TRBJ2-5	TGTGCCAGCAGCCAGAGGGGAGGCGAGACCCAGTACTTC	CASSQRGGETQYF
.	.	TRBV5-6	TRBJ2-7	TGTGCCAGCAGCTTCTCAACAGGATCCCCCCACGAGCAGTACTTC	CASSFSTGSPHEQYF